These 27 T cell receptor beta chains were sequenced from one sample in a study of Ad26.COV2.S vaccination and SARS-CoV-2 variants. As for treatment: around 19 received Ad26.COV2.S at low or high dose, single or two shots; roughly 5 received placebo; per-sample allocation not given. Specimen acquisition occurred on day 63 following the initial vaccine or placebo injection. Here immunoSEQ multiplex PCR was the method, and the copy in TCRdb shows in-frame clones only, minus some. Counted here are a few hundred thousand clones, 85% to 90% occurring once; the ten biggest clones make up about 5%. The material sequenced was peripheral blood, taken in a trial of Ad26.COV2.S vaccine versus placebo. The origin of the receptors is a person between 18 and 59 years old who received the Ad26.COV2.S COVID-19 vaccine or a placebo.

This sequence joins TRBV9 and TRBJ2-2; tentative D call: TRBD2 (6 bases). The CDR3 totals 16 residues. V lost 3 bases and J lost 4, with 16 bases in between. Germline loops: CDR1 SGDLS, CDR2 YYNGEE. Here the CDR3 reads CASSGRDLHFTGELFF. In nucleotides, the CDR3 is TGTGCCAGCAGCGGCCGGGACTTACACTTCACCGGGGAGCTGTTTTTT.

The chain recombines TRBV20-1 with TRBJ2-2, with TRBD1 matching over 9 bases. The CDR3 consists of 11 residues. The germline V gene encodes CDR1 DFQATT and CDR2 SNEGSKA (reference sequence). After removal of 5 bases from V and 15 bases from J, the junction contained 7 bases not matched to a gene. In nucleotides, the CDR3 is TGCAGTGCTTTGACAGGGGGGTCGGTGTTTTTT. As protein: CSALTGGSVFF.

CDR3 DNA sequence: TGTGCCAGCAGTTCATATAACGAAGGGGGAAGCGGCTACACCTTC. Its protein product is CASSSYNEGGSGYTF. This chain uses TRBV27 with TRBJ1-2; D might be TRBD1 (6 bases). CDR3 length: 15 residues. Germline V gene data show CDR1 as MNHEY and CDR2 as SMNVEV (reference sequence). V was shortened by 4 bases and J by 8 bases, with 20 bases between the two germline ends.

This sequence joins TRBV7-2 and TRBJ2-7; TRBD2 agrees at 7 bases. Trimming removed 4 bases from V and 6 bases from J; junction bases left unmatched: 9. The CDR3 is 14 residues long. The germline V gene encodes CDR1 SGHTA and CDR2 FQGNSA. Written as DNA, the CDR3 is TGTGCCAGCAGCTCGGGACCTAGCGGCTCCGAGCAGTACTTC. Protein product: CASSSGPSGSEQYF.

CDR3 nucleotide sequence: TGCAGCGCCATGGGACTAGCGGGGGGTCTTGTGGAGACCCAGTACTTC. It yields the protein CSAMGLAGGLVETQYF. The rearrangement uses TRBV29-1 and TRBJ2-5, with 15 bases lining up with TRBD2. Per the germline V gene, CDR1 is SQVTM and CDR2 is ANQGSEA. Germline trimming cut 7 bases from V and 5 bases from J; bases unmatched to any gene: 11. This CDR3 is built from 16 residues.

The chain employs TRBV19 and TRBJ2-1; 7 bases agree with TRBD2. CDR1 LNHDA and CDR2 SQIVND come from the germline V gene (reference sequence). The length of the CDR3 is 19 residues. Trimming took 7 bases from V and 5 from J; bases not matched to a gene: 23. CDR3 region: CASNPSPSGTASADNEQFF. In DNA form, the CDR3 reads TGTGCCAGTAACCCCTCACCTAGCGGCACGGCAAGCGCGGACAATGAGCAGTTCTTC.

This clone has only one observation. This chain connects TRBV5-4 to TRBJ1-4, with D tentatively TRBD1 (5 bases). This CDR3 is built from 12 residues. Germline lookup yields CDR1 SGHNT and CDR2 YYREEE (reference sequence). V was cut by 7 bases and J by 6 bases, with 10 bases left in between. This chain's CDR3 is CASGGEDEKLFF. The CDR3 DNA is TGTGCCAGCGGGGGGGAGGATGAAAAACTGTTTTTT.

This chain connects TRBV6-2 or TRBV6-3 to TRBJ2-3, with TRBD2 matching 10 bases. The CDR3 covers 17 residues. V was pared by 4 bases and J by 2 bases, with 9 bases of the junction left unmatched. CDR1 MNHEY and CDR2 SVGEGT come from the germline V gene. CDR3 nucleotides: TGTGCCAGCAGTTCCCCGTGGACTAGCGGACACACAGATACGCAGTATTTT. Protein: CASSSPWTSGHTDTQYF.

The chain employs TRBV10-3 and TRBJ1-2; D call uncertain. CDR1 is ENHRY, CDR2 SYGVKD, per germline. This CDR3 is built from 12 residues. V shed 5 bases and J shed 8 bases, with 12 bases lying between them. CDR3 nucleotide sequence: TGTGCCATCAGTCCCTCCCCCGCGGGCTACACCTTC. Translation gives CAISPSPAGYTF.

The rearrangement joins TRBV4-3 to TRBJ1-5; unclear D gene. Germline V gene sequence: CDR1 LGHNA, CDR2 YSLEER. Deletions cut 4 bases from V and 4 bases from J, with 14 bases between. The CDR3 length is 15 residues. The CDR3 DNA sequence: TGCGCCAGCAGCCCAGAGAGAATGGGTAATCAGCCCCAGCATTTT. The encoded protein is CASSPERMGNQPQHF.

The rearrangement joins TRBV13 to TRBJ2-3, with a tentative D call TRBD2 (6 bases). The CDR3 has 18 amino acids. Germline values: CDR1 PRHDT, CDR2 FYEKMQ (reference sequence). V gave up 4 bases and J gave up 1 base, with 21 bases separating them. CDR3 region: CASSSLAVRARGTDTQYF. The CDR3, as DNA: TGTGCCAGCAGCTCATTAGCGGTGAGGGCCCGGGGCACAGATACGCAGTATTTT.

CDR3 amino acids: CACTGGSGNTIYF. DNA for the CDR3: TGTGCCTGCACAGGGGGATCTGGAAACACCATATATTTT. J is TRBJ1-3 and V is TRBV30; TRBD1 agrees at 8 bases. From germline, CDR1 is GTSNPN and CDR2 SVGIG (reference sequence). V lost 6 bases and J lost 1; bases outside the gene matches: 2. The CDR3 is 13 residues long. Looking up the rest from reference TRBV30 and TRBJ1-3 gives the full variable domain: SQTIHQWPATLVQPVGSPLSLECTVEGTSNPNLYWYRQAAGRGLQLLFYSVGIGQISSEVPQNLSASRPQDRQFILSSKKLLLSDSGFYLCACTGGSGNTIYFGEGSWLTVV.

The rearrangement links TRBV13 to TRBJ2-2, with 15 positions matching TRBD2. The CDR3 loop spans 16 amino acids. The trim removed 5 bases at V and 6 bases at J, leaving 4 bases unmatched. In germline, CDR1 is PRHDT, CDR2 FYEKMQ (reference sequence). The CDR3 reads CASSPGLAGGAGELFF. The CDR3 DNA sequence: TGTGCCAGCAGCCCCGGACTAGCGGGAGGGGCCGGGGAGCTGTTTTTT.

This clone was recorded only once. V is TRBV5-1 and J is TRBJ1-4; no clear D gene. The V gene lost 0 bases and the J gene lost 0 bases, with 6 bases spanning the gap. Germline V lookup: CDR1 SGHRS, CDR2 YFSETQ. The CDR3 contains 15 residues. CDR3 protein: CASSLEATTNEKLFF. Written as DNA, the CDR3 is TGCGCCAGCAGCTTGGAGGCCACAACTAATGAAAAACTGTTTTTT.

This chain uses TRBV5-6 with TRBJ2-7; D is possibly TRBD2 (8 bases). The V end was cut by 4 bases, the J end by 5 bases, with 22 bases between. CDR3 length equals 16 residues. Per the germline V gene, CDR1 is SGHDT and CDR2 is YYEEEE. In DNA, the CDR3 is TGTGCCAGCAGCCGACCCGGGGGGGACAGCGACCACGAGCAGTACTTC. As protein: CASSRPGGDSDHEQYF.

Worth noting for this clone: One end of the junction varies from germline; a read error may be responsible. The gene calls are TRBV7-2 and TRBJ2-1; perhaps TRBD2 as D (5 bases). There are 13 residues in the CDR3. Looked up from germline, CDR1 is SGHTA and CDR2 is FQGNSA. The CDR3 DNA reads TGTGCCAGCAGCCTAGCTACCTACAATGAGCAGTTCTTC. Encoded protein: CASSLATYNEQFF. Together with reference TRBV7-2 and TRBJ2-1, the CDR3 gives the full variable domain: GAGVSQSPSNKVTEKGKDVELRCDPISGHTALYWYRQSLGQGLEFLIYFQGNSAPDKSGLPSDRFSAERTGGSVSTLTIQRTQQEDSAVYLCASSLATYNEQFFGPGTRLTVL.

V gene TRBV7-9 combines with J gene TRBJ1-1; D remains ambiguous. This CDR3 has 15 residues. Germline V gene data show CDR1 as SEHNR and CDR2 as FQNEAQ (reference sequence). V lost 1 base to trimming and J lost 1 base, with 10 bases between them. The CDR3 sequence is CASSLGSHQNTEAFF. CDR3 DNA: TGTGCCAGCAGCTTAGGGAGCCACCAGAACACTGAAGCTTTCTTT.

The rearrangement joins TRBV23-1 to TRBJ2-1; 9 nucleotides match TRBD2. TRBV23-1 is recorded as an ORF, its role being uncertain. V lost 0 bases to trimming and J lost 2 bases; unmatched junction nucleotides: 23. CDR3 length: 23 residues. This chain's CDR3 is CASSQSWEWASGIRGLAYNEQFF. CDR3 DNA: TGCGCCAGCAGTCAATCTTGGGAATGGGCTAGCGGGATTCGTGGACTGGCCTACAATGAGCAGTTCTTC.

The chain recombines TRBV2 with TRBJ2-2; D gene uncertain. Trimming removed 5 bases from V and 4 bases from J, with 11 bases in between. The germline gives CDR1 SNHLY, CDR2 FYNNEI. The CDR3 totals 14 residues. The DNA for the CDR3 is TGTGCCAGCAGTTACACCGGGCCCACCGGGGAGCTGTTTTTT. Encoded protein: CASSYTGPTGELFF.

V gene TRBV6-2 or TRBV6-3 combines with J gene TRBJ1-4; D may be TRBD1 (5 bases). Germline assignment: CDR1 MNHEY and CDR2 SVGEGT. The V end lost 2 bases, the J end lost 1 base, and 8 bases lay between the germline ends. The CDR3 length is 15 residues. The CDR3 nucleotides read TGTGCCAGCAGTTACAGGAGGGGAACTAATGAAAAACTGTTTTTT. Its translation is CASSYRRGTNEKLFF.

The count of this clone is one. The chain carries TRBV3-1 (or the pseudogene TRBV3-2) and TRBJ1-1, with 9 bases lining up with TRBD1. Per the germline V gene, CDR1 is LGHDT and CDR2 is YNNKEL (reference sequence). Trimming took 6 bases from V and 4 from J; bases not matched to a gene: 3. The CDR3 loop spans 13 amino acids. CDR3: CASRLTGGTEAFF. The CDR3 nucleotides are TGTGCCAGCAGACTGACAGGGGGCACTGAAGCTTTCTTT.

A remark on this clone: One end of the junction is discordant with germline, which a read error may explain. The CDR3 nucleotides are TGCGCCAGCAACCAACCAGGGACAGGGGCCACTGAAGCTTTCTTT. Encoded protein: CASNQPGTGATEAFF. This chain joins TRBV4-1 and TRBJ1-1; TRBD1 agrees at 10 bases. This CDR3 contains 15 residues. CDR1 is MGHRA and CDR2 is YSYEKL in the germline V gene.

V gene TRBV24-1 combines with J gene TRBJ2-3; 9 bases are shared with TRBD1. V trimming: 5 bases; J trimming: 1 base; junction bases outside the gene matches: 6. The CDR3 has 16 residues. From germline, CDR1 is KGHDR and CDR2 SFDVKD. CDR3 nucleotide sequence: TGTGCCACCAGTGCCGCGACAGGGGGACGCACAGATACGCAGTATTTT. It encodes CATSAATGGRTDTQYF.

The chain has TRBV28 and TRBJ2-4, with 15 nucleotides matching TRBD2. The trim removed 3 bases at V and 7 bases at J, leaving 13 bases unmatched. This CDR3 has 19 residues. The germline V gene has CDR1 MDHEN and CDR2 SYDVKM. The CDR3 DNA is TGTGCCAGCAGTTTTTTTGGGACTAGCGGGAGGTCATCCGGGAACATTCAGTACTTC. Translated, it gives CASSFFGTSGRSSGNIQYF.

V is TRBV3-1 (or the pseudogene TRBV3-2) and J is TRBJ2-1, with unresolved D. CDR1 and CDR2 (germline): LGHDT, YNNKEL (reference sequence). The CDR3 length is 15 residues. V lost 7 bases to trimming and J lost 4 bases, with 17 bases between them. The CDR3 DNA reads as TGTGCCAGCACCCCTCAAGGGCACGGTTACAATGAGCAGTTCTTC. This gives the protein CASTPQGHGYNEQFF.

The V gene is TRBV28, the J gene TRBJ2-5; the match to TRBD2 covers 10 bases. Trimming at V came to 6 bases and at J to 4 bases, leaving 5 bases not matched to a gene. The V gene's germline CDR1 is MDHEN and CDR2 SYDVKM. The CDR3 has 14 amino acids. CDR3 amino acids: CASSLRLAGETQYF. CDR3 DNA sequence: TGTGCCAGCAGCCTTCGACTAGCGGGAGAGACCCAGTACTTC.

The rearrangement joins TRBV15 to TRBJ1-5; D unresolved. Per germline, CDR1 LNHNV and CDR2 YYDKDF (reference sequence). The CDR3 sequence is 16 residues long. V was clipped by 3 bases and J by 0 bases, with 12 bases between them. The chain's CDR3 is CATSRGLVNSNQPQHF. In DNA form, the CDR3 reads TGTGCCACCAGCAGGGGGTTAGTAAATAGCAATCAGCCCCAGCATTTT.